This is a list of T cell receptor beta chains from one sample in a study of shared clonotypes between healthy human individuals. TCRdb keeps only in-frame clones here, not all; method: immunoSEQ multiplex PCR. The sample includes roughly 700,000 clones, less than 85% of them seen just once. The sample comprised memory CD4+ T cells sorted from blood. These receptors were obtained from a woman in her twenties or thirties in good health. The CDR3 runs from the conserved cysteine through the conserved F or W. Fields, in order: CDR3 DNA, CDR3 protein, J gene, V gene, clone size, D gene. The D gene is left open where the match is weak. A clone size is listed for some rows: how often the clone was seen (once, few, many), or a class if it is expanded.

TGTGCCAGCAGCGGTCCAGGACTAGGGTACGAGCAGTACTTC,CASSGPGLGYEQYF,TRBJ2-7,TRBV11-2,.,TRBD2
TGTGCCAGCAGTTTAGCTGGAGATCTGACCCAGTACTTC,CASSLAGDLTQYF,TRBJ2-5,TRBV7-9,.,.
TGCGCCAGCAGCTTGGGACAGGGGATGGATACGCAGTATTTT,CASSLGQGMDTQYF,TRBJ2-3,TRBV5-1,.,TRBD1
TGTGCCAGCAGTGGGGGGACGATCCACAATGAGCAGTTCTTC,CASSGGTIHNEQFF,TRBJ2-1,TRBV9,.,.
TGTGCCAGCAGCGTAGCTGGCGGACAGGGGTTGTACTCGTACAATGAGCAGTTCTTC,CASSVAGGQGLYSYNEQFF,TRBJ2-1,TRBV9,.,TRBD1
TGTGCCAGCAGCTTAGCGGGAGGGCCCGGGGAGACCCAGTACTTC,CASSLAGGPGETQYF,TRBJ2-5,TRBV5-4,.,TRBD2
TGTGCCAGAAGCTTCCAGTCGAACACCGGGGAGCTGTTTTTT,CARSFQSNTGELFF,TRBJ2-2,TRBV5-3,many,.
TGTGCCAGTTACCCCTCTGGGGCCAACGTCCTGACTTTC,CASYPSGANVLTF,TRBJ2-6,TRBV28,.,.
TGTGCCAGCAGCCGGGTCCAGGGTTTAGCCAATGAGCAGTTCTTC,CASSRVQGLANEQFF,TRBJ2-1,TRBV4-2,.,.
TGTGCCATCAGAGAGGCAGGGGGGACCTACGAGCAGTACTTC,CAIREAGGTYEQYF,TRBJ2-7,TRBV10-3,.,.
TGTGCCAGCAGTCGGAAATCCTCTGGGGCCAACGTCCTGACTTTC,CASSRKSSGANVLTF,TRBJ2-6,TRBV6-5,many,.
TGTGCCAGTGGTCCCGTCGACACCCTAGGGGGAGATACGCAGTATTTT,CASGPVDTLGGDTQYF,TRBJ2-3,TRBV19,few,.
TGTGCCACCAGCAGCGCCCGGGAATCGAAGAGGGGGAGCTATGGCTACACCTTC,CATSSARESKRGSYGYTF,TRBJ1-2,TRBV15,few,.
TGTGCCAGCAGCTTAGGTTCGCGTGGTGTTTATGGCTACACCTTC,CASSLGSRGVYGYTF,TRBJ1-2,TRBV7-8,.,.
TGCGCCAGCAGTGAGTCCGGGACTAACTACGAGCAGTACTTC,CASSESGTNYEQYF,TRBJ2-7,TRBV10-2,.,TRBD2
TGTGCCTGGAGTGTTCAGGGGATAGGGGTCCAGCCCCAGCATTTT,CAWSVQGIGVQPQHF,TRBJ1-5,TRBV30,.,.
TGTGCCAGCAATATGCCAGGGTTGCAGAGCAATCAGCCCCAGCATTTT,CASNMPGLQSNQPQHF,TRBJ1-5,TRBV28,.,.
TGCGCCAGCAGCTTCGGGACAGGGGGAAACACCATATATTTT,CASSFGTGGNTIYF,TRBJ1-3,TRBV5-1,.,TRBD1
TGTGCCTGTTCCTTAACCCCAAGCACAGATACGCAGTATTTT,CACSLTPSTDTQYF,TRBJ2-3,TRBV7-2,.,.
TGTGCCAGCAGCTTAGCAGACGGCTACGAGCAGTACTTC,CASSLADGYEQYF,TRBJ2-7,TRBV7-9,.,.
TGTGCCAGTAGTAGGCGAGACATTGAGCCCGGGGAGCTGTTTTTT,CASSRRDIEPGELFF,TRBJ2-2,TRBV19,few,.